This is a list of T cell receptor beta chains from one sample in a study of radiation and T cells in renal cell carcinoma. Clones were sequenced by immunoSEQ multiplex PCR, and TCRdb holds only the in-frame ones, with some missing. Among 50,000 to 75,000 clones listed, around 80% were seen once. Specimen: blood, collected from a patient whose treatment included radiotherapy and nephrectomy. All receptors come from a man aged 55-75 years with renal cell carcinoma. CDR3s include the opening cysteine and the closing phenylalanine or tryptophan. The D gene is left open where the match is weak. Clone size is shown for a subset of rows, as once, few, many or a class of expanded clone.

NA	few	TRBV7-9	TRBJ1-1	TGTGCCAGCAGCTTAGATGGTCTAAGAAACACTGAAGCTTTCTTT	CASSLDGLRNTEAFF
TRBD1	NA	TRBV5-1	TRBJ1-1	TGCGCCAGCAGCGCCGACAGGGGGAACACTGAAGCTTTCTTT	CASSADRGNTEAFF
TRBD2	NA	TRBV27	TRBJ2-3	TGTGCCAGCAGTTCTCGACTAGCGGGAAAAATAGATACGCAGTATTTT	CASSSRLAGKIDTQYF
NA	NA	TRBV27	TRBJ2-2	TGTGCCAGCAGTTTAGGGCAGGCGCCCCCTCTCACCGGGGAGCTGTTTTTT	CASSLGQAPPLTGELFF
TRBD1	NA	TRBV19	TRBJ1-2	TGTGCCAGTAGTATTAGGGTGGGGTCGACAGGGGATGGCTACACCTTC	CASSIRVGSTGDGYTF
NA	NA	TRBV7-2	TRBJ2-1	TGTGCCAGCATCCCACAGCCGGGACAATTCTTCAATGAGCAGTTCTTC	CASIPQPGQFFNEQFF
NA	once	TRBV7-9	TRBJ1-3	TGTGCCAGCAGCCCCAGCCGGGTCTCTGGAAACACCATATATTTT	CASSPSRVSGNTIYF
TRBD1	NA	TRBV6-5	TRBJ2-7	TGTGCCAGCAGTTACAGGGGACAGGGGAACGACGAGCAGTACTTC	CASSYRGQGNDEQYF
TRBD1	few	TRBV27	TRBJ2-1	TGTGCCAGCAGTTTACGACAGGGATTCTACAATGAGCAGTTCTTC	CASSLRQGFYNEQFF
TRBD1	NA	TRBV30	TRBJ2-1	TGTGCCTGGATACCGGGGACAGCGAATTACAATGAGCAGTTCTTC	CAWIPGTANYNEQFF
NA	NA	TRBV7-7	TRBJ2-2	TGTGCCAGCAGCACCGACAAATTCCAGGGGGAGCTGTTTTTT	CASSTDKFQGELFF
TRBD2	NA	TRBV7-2	TRBJ2-5	TGTGCCAGCAGCTTAGCGGGGCGGGGGGAGACCCAGTACTTC	CASSLAGRGETQYF
NA	once	TRBV19	TRBJ1-3	TGTGCCAGTAGTATAGAGGGCAGCGGTTCTGGAAACACCATATATTTT	CASSIEGSGSGNTIYF
NA	NA	TRBV19	TRBJ1-1	TGTGCCAGTAGTACGGGCAGGTCTGTGAACACTGAAGCTTTCTTT	CASSTGRSVNTEAFF
TRBD1	NA	TRBV7-9	TRBJ1-4	TGTGCCAGCAGCTCTCGTTCAGGGGGGTTAAGTACTAATGAAAAACTGTTTTTT	CASSSRSGGLSTNEKLFF
NA	NA	TRBV27	TRBJ2-5	TGTGCCAGCAGTTTAGGCAGGGGAGGAGAGACCCAGTACTTC	CASSLGRGGETQYF
TRBD1	NA	TRBV11-2	TRBJ1-5	TGTGCCAGCAGCTTTGACAGGGATCAGCCCCAGCATTTT	CASSFDRDQPQHF
NA	NA	TRBV11-1	TRBJ1-1	TGTGCCAGCGAGGGTTTGGGGGTTGAAGCTTTCTTT	CASEGLGVEAFF
TRBD1	NA	TRBV30	TRBJ1-3	TGTGCCTGGAGTCCTAGGAGACAGGGATTCTCTGGAAACACCATATATTTT	CAWSPRRQGFSGNTIYF
NA	NA	TRBV19	TRBJ1-1	TGTGCCAGTAGTATAAACCCTCAAGGTGAAGCTTTCTTT	CASSINPQGEAFF
NA	NA	TRBV6-5	TRBJ1-1	TGTGCCAGCAGTTACTCTGGCAGAGTACACACTGAAGCTTTCTTT	CASSYSGRVHTEAFF
NA	few	TRBV5-6	TRBJ2-3	TGTGCCAGCAGCCGGGACCGTAGCAGCACAGATACGCAGTATTTT	CASSRDRSSTDTQYF
NA	NA	TRBV7-8	TRBJ1-2	TGTGCCAGCAGCTTATCCCCCTTCGACGGCAACTATGGCTACACCTTC	CASSLSPFDGNYGYTF
NA	NA	TRBV7-9	TRBJ2-1	TGTGCCAGCAGCCGGATTTCGTCCGACAATGAGCAGTTCTTC	CASSRISSDNEQFF
NA	NA	TRBV2	TRBJ1-2	TGTGCCAGCAGTGATTCGGGACGTGACTATGGCTACACCTTC	CASSDSGRDYGYTF
TRBD2	NA	TRBV4-1	TRBJ2-3	TGCGCCAGCAGCCAAGATTTCAGCGGGGGGGCCTTCGGGCAGTATTTT	CASSQDFSGGAFGQYF
NA	NA	TRBV7-9	TRBJ2-2	TGTGCCAGCAGCCCGGGCACCGGGGAGCTGTTTTTT	CASSPGTGELFF
NA	NA	TRBV29-1	TRBJ1-1	TGCAGCGTGCCGGGACTGGGGAACACTGAAGCTTTCTTT	CSVPGLGNTEAFF
NA	NA	TRBV19	TRBJ2-4	TGTGCCAGTAGTATATTGTTGGGGTCCCCCAAAAACATTCAGTACTTC	CASSILLGSPKNIQYF
NA	NA	TRBV30	TRBJ2-2	TGTGCGCTCCTCTGGGGTTCCGGGGAGCTGTTTTTT	CALLWGSGELFF
TRBD2	NA	TRBV4-3	TRBJ2-7	TGCGCCAGCAGCCAAGGCGGGGGGTACGAGCAGTACTTC	CASSQGGGYEQYF
NA	NA	TRBV7-2	TRBJ2-3	TGTGCCAGCAGCTTAGTAGGGGAGTCGACAGATACGCAGTATTTT	CASSLVGESTDTQYF
TRBD1	many	TRBV2	TRBJ1-2	TGTGCCAGCAGGACGGGACAGGGGTTCTATGGCTACACCTTC	CASRTGQGFYGYTF
NA	NA	TRBV20-1	TRBJ2-5	TGCAGTGCTAGTGACGGGGACCAGTACTTC	CSASDGDQYF
NA	once	TRBV19	TRBJ1-2	TGTGCCAGTAGTATAGGTGGGTCTTCGGTTGTTCGCGGCTACACCTTC	CASSIGGSSVVRGYTF
NA	NA	TRBV5-5	TRBJ1-2	TGTGCCAGCAGCTTGCAGGGTGACTATGGCTACACCTTC	CASSLQGDYGYTF
TRBD1	NA	TRBV10-3	TRBJ1-6	TGTGCCATCAGTCTGACAGGGGGGAATTCACCCCTCCACTTT	CAISLTGGNSPLHF
TRBD2	NA	TRBV27	TRBJ2-2	TGTGCCAGCAGTCGAATAGCGGGAGGAGGAACCGGGGAGCTGTTTTTT	CASSRIAGGGTGELFF
TRBD1	medium-sized	TRBV7-9	TRBJ1-2	TGTGCCAGCAGCGGAAGAGGACAGGGCGACTATGGCTACACCTTC	CASSGRGQGDYGYTF
TRBD2	NA	TRBV10-1	TRBJ2-1	TGCGCCAGACCTCACCCCGGGACTAGTTCCGATGAGCAGTTCTTC	CARPHPGTSSDEQFF
TRBD1	NA	TRBV19	TRBJ2-3	TGTGCCAGTAGTATCCAGGGGGTCACAGATACGCAGTATTTT	CASSIQGVTDTQYF
NA	NA	TRBV23-1	TRBJ1-2	TGCGCCAGCAGTCTGGGGGGCTACACCTTC	CASSLGGYTF
NA	NA	TRBV5-6	TRBJ2-3	TGTGCCAGCAGCGGACCGGGGCAGTCAGATACGCAGTATTTT	CASSGPGQSDTQYF
NA	NA	TRBV7-2	TRBJ1-4	TGTGCCAGCAGCTTGGTCGGAGGCGAAAAACTGTTTTTT	CASSLVGGEKLFF